This T cell receptor (beta chain) came from a study of cytomegalovirus exposure and HLA in healthy donors. The study, taken as a whole, reports: CMV serostatus was the sole immune exposure data available.

Comment on this clone: Its antigen remains unknown.

Germline V gene lookup returns CDR1 MNHNS and CDR2 SASEGT. Between the trimmed V and J ends, which lost 4 bases and 2 bases, there was a span of 8 bases. CDR3 length: 14 amino acids. The study ran its PCR with 60 Vbeta and 13 Jbeta primers. TCRdb keeps only in-frame clones here, not all; method: immunoSEQ multiplex PCR. The table has fewer than 200,000 clones, roughly 85% seen once. The sample comprised PBMCs. The TCR originated in a young woman in good health and CMV-seronegative. The chain is built from TRBV6-1 and TRBJ2-2; no reliable D call. CDR3 in DNA: TGTGCCAGCAGTGTAGAGGTTAACACCGGGGAGCTGTTTTTT. It yields the protein CASSVEVNTGELFF.